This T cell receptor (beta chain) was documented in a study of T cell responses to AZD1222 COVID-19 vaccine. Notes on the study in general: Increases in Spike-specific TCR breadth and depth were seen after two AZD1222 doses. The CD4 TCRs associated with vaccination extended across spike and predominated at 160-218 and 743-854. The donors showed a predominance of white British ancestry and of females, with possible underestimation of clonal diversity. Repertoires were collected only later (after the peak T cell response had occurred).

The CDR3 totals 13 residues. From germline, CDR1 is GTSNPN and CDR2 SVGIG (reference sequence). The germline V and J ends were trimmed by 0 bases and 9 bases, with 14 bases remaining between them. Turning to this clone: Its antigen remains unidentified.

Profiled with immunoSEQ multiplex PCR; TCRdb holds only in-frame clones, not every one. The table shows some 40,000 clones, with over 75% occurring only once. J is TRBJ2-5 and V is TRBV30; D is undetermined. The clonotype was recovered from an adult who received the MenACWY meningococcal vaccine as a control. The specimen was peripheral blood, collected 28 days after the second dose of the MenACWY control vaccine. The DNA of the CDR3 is TGTGCCTGGAGTGTAGGCACCCCACCTCCCCAGTACTTC. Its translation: CAWSVGTPPPQYF.